This passage covers 10 T cell receptor beta chains from one sample sequenced in a study of control samples from healthy donors and cancer patients. TCRdb's copy holds only in-frame clones and misses some; the assay was immunoSEQ multiplex PCR. The sample includes under 85,000 clones, 84% of them seen just once. Specimen: PBMCs. The receptors stem from a man aged 60-69 years with head and neck cancer.

This chain links TRBV3-1 (or the pseudogene TRBV3-2) with TRBJ2-1; TRBD1 is a possible D gene (5 bases). Germline assignment: CDR1 LGHDT and CDR2 YNNKEL (reference sequence). The CDR3 runs 13 residues. Deletions cut 8 bases from V and 5 bases from J, with 13 bases between. The CDR3 nucleotides are TGTGCCAGCTGGGGCAGGGCTGACAATGAGCAGTTCTTC. Its protein is CASWGRADNEQFF.

The chain combines TRBV20-1 with TRBJ2-7; no clear D gene. Per the germline V gene, CDR1 is DFQATT and CDR2 is SNEGSKA (reference sequence). The V and J ends lost 4 bases and 0 bases respectively, with 4 bases between them. This CDR3 is 11 amino acids long. The CDR3, as DNA: TGCAGTGCTACTCCCTCCTACGAGCAGTACTTC. This encodes CSATPSYEQYF.

CDR3 DNA sequence: TGTGCCAGCAGCCGGACATGGGATGAGCAGTTCTTC. It codes for CASSRTWDEQFF. The genes are TRBV7-2 and TRBJ2-1; D is perhaps TRBD1 (5 bases). This CDR3 is 12 amino acids long. Trimming left V 5 bases short and J 8 bases short, with 10 bases between. Germline V lookup: CDR1 SGHTA, CDR2 FQGNSA.

CDR3 nucleotides: TGCGCCAGCAACAGCGGGGCCGACGAGCAGTACTTC. Translating it yields CASNSGADEQYF. The V gene is TRBV5-1, the J gene TRBJ2-7; TRBD2 agrees at 7 bases. This CDR3 has 12 residues. From germline, CDR1 is SGHRS and CDR2 YFSETQ. V lost 6 bases and J lost 5; bases outside the gene matches: 5.

This chain links TRBV28 with TRBJ2-5; no definite D call. The CDR3 has 11 residues. Trimming stripped 5 bases from V and 4 bases from J, with 5 bases between. Germline CDR1 and CDR2: MDHEN and SYDVKM. The CDR3 DNA sequence: TGTGCCAGCAGTCTTCGAGAGACCCAGTACTTC. Its protein product is CASSLRETQYF. The whole variable domain, filled in from reference TRBV28 and TRBJ2-5, reads DVKVTQSSRYLVKRTGEKVFLECVQDMDHENMFWYRQDPGLGLRLIYFSYDVKMKEKGDIPEGYSVSREKKERFSLILESASTNQTSMYLCASSLRETQYFGPGTRLLVL.

The chain links TRBV10-3 to TRBJ2-7; 14 positions match TRBD2. Germline V lookup: CDR1 ENHRY, CDR2 SYGVKD. Unmatched junction bases numbered 5, after V lost 4 bases and J lost 3 bases. CDR3 length: 16 residues. This CDR3 is CAISGGTSGRNYEQYF. DNA for the CDR3: TGTGCCATCAGTGGAGGGACTAGCGGGAGAAACTACGAGCAGTACTTC.

The chain has TRBV6-5 and TRBJ1-2, with a possible D match to TRBD1 (6 bases). Per the germline V gene, CDR1 is MNHEY and CDR2 is SVGAGI. V was trimmed by 8 bases and J by 8 bases, leaving 21 bases between them. CDR3 length equals 14 residues. The CDR3 reads CASRGTGTLSGYTF. DNA for the CDR3: TGTGCCAGCCGGGGCACCGGGACACTCTCAGGCTACACCTTC.

CDR3 DNA: TGTGCCACCAGTGCCCCGGGACACCTTAACTATGGCTACACCTTC. This encodes CATSAPGHLNYGYTF. The chain uses TRBV24-1 and TRBJ1-2; D is possibly TRBD1 (6 bases). This CDR3 region has 15 residues. The germline CDR1 and CDR2 sequences are KGHDR and SFDVKD. V dropped 5 bases and J dropped 1 base, with 13 bases sitting between them.

This clone showed up just once. The rearrangement uses TRBV28 and TRBJ2-2; D gene uncertain. Trimming took off 6 bases at V and 5 bases at J, with 10 bases between the two ends. Germline CDR1 and CDR2: MDHEN and SYDVKM. This CDR3 has 13 amino acids. CDR3 protein: CASRGMGTGELFF. In DNA form, the CDR3 reads TGTGCCAGCAGGGGGATGGGAACCGGGGAGCTGTTTTTT.

This clone showed up just a few times. This chain connects TRBV27 to TRBJ2-1; TRBD2 agrees at 8 bases. The CDR3 length is 18 residues. Germline V CDR1 and CDR2: MNHEY, SMNVEV (reference sequence). Trimming removed 1 base from V and 0 bases from J; junction bases left unmatched: 8. The CDR3 region is CASSLFASGHSSYNEQFF. Here the CDR3 DNA reads TGTGCCAGCAGTTTATTCGCTAGCGGGCATAGCTCCTACAATGAGCAGTTCTTC.